A selection of T cell receptor beta chains follows, all from one sample in a study of molecular identifiers for immune sequencing clone quantification. TCRdb re-called the PCR reads through MiXCR, storing one row per CDR3 protein. The sample lists hundreds of thousands of distinct CDR3 sequences; less than 30% were seen once. Sequenced material: naive CD8+ T cells from blood, with Jurkat cell RNA spiked in. The receptors were gathered from a human donor in good health. Some libraries in this study had Jurkat cell RNA spiked in. Both conserved end residues are part of each CDR3. A D gene is named only where the DNA matches it firmly. A clone size is listed for some rows: how often the clone was seen (once, few, many), or a class if it is expanded.

clone size	J gene	V gene	CDR3 length	D gene	CDR3 protein	CDR3 DNA
NA	TRBJ2-5	TRBV11-2	16	TRBD1	CASSSGPTGIRETQYF	TGTGCCAGCAGCTCGGGCCCGACAGGGATAAGGGAGACCCAGTACTTC
many	TRBJ2-7	TRBV25-1	16	NA	CASSEYTSGHTYEQYF	TGTGCCAGCAGTGAATATACATCAGGACACACCTACGAGCAGTACTTC
many	TRBJ2-7	TRBV7-2	14	NA	CASSYRTANYEQYF	TGTGCCAGCAGCTACCGGACAGCAAACTACGAGCAGTACTTC
NA	TRBJ2-1	TRBV19	13	NA	CASSIIGADEQFF	TGTGCCAGTAGTATCATAGGGGCCGATGAGCAGTTCTTC
many	TRBJ2-3	TRBV5-6	14	NA	CASRAASSTDTQYF	TGTGCCAGCCGGGCCGCAAGTAGCACAGATACGCAGTATTTT
NA	TRBJ2-7	TRBV4-1	18	TRBD1	CASSQERPTGQASYEQYF	TGCGCCAGCAGCCAGGAAAGACCCACGGGACAGGCATCCTACGAGCAGTACTTC
NA	TRBJ2-3	TRBV20-1	17	TRBD2	CSAARGGAGSSTDTQYF	TGCAGTGCGGCTCGCGGGGGGGCGGGGAGTAGCACAGATACGCAGTATTTT
many	TRBJ2-7	TRBV27	14	NA	CASRIQGGSYEQYF	TGTGCCAGCAGAATACAGGGGGGGTCCTACGAGCAGTACTTC
NA	TRBJ2-7	TRBV11-2	16	NA	CASSLGTYPATYEQYF	TGTGCCAGCAGCTTAGGCACTTACCCCGCGACCTACGAGCAGTACTTC
NA	TRBJ2-1	TRBV7-2	13	NA	CASSLLMYNEQFF	TGTGCCAGCAGCTTACTGATGTACAATGAGCAGTTCTTC
NA	TRBJ1-1	TRBV9	16	NA	CASSVGGTPGYTEAFF	TGTGCCAGCAGCGTAGGAGGGACCCCGGGTTACACTGAAGCTTTCTTT
NA	TRBJ1-1	TRBV19	16	NA	CASSKRPGTWGDEAFF	TGTGCCAGTAGTAAGAGGCCCGGGACATGGGGAGATGAAGCTTTCTTT
NA	TRBJ2-2	TRBV30	15	TRBD2	CAWKGLAGEIGELFF	TGTGCCTGGAAGGGACTAGCGGGGGAGATCGGGGAGCTGTTTTTT
NA	TRBJ1-5	TRBV2	14	NA	CASSELGAAQRQHF	TGTGCCAGCAGTGAATTGGGAGCTGCTCAGCGCCAGCATTTT